A selection of T cell receptor beta chains follows, all from one sample in a study of beta chain features in type 1 diabetes. Using immunoSEQ multiplex PCR, the repertoire was profiled, and TCRdb retains in-frame clones only, with some absent. Of around 360,000 clones listed, around 12% are singletons. Sequences were obtained from naive CD4+ T cells from blood. The receptors were sampled from a woman aged 18-29 years with type 1 diabetes. CDR3s include the opening cysteine and the closing phenylalanine or tryptophan. A D gene is named only where the DNA matches it firmly. Part of the rows lack a size; the others show once, few, many or a class for expanded clones.

j_call d_call v_call clone_size cdr3_nt cdr3_aa
TRBJ2-7 . TRBV25-1 few TGTGCCAGCAGTGAATATGGCGGGGATAACTACGAGCAGTACTTC CASSEYGGDNYEQYF
TRBJ2-7 TRBD1 TRBV13 few TGTGCCAGGGTACGGGACAGCTACGAGCAGTACTTC CARVRDSYEQYF
TRBJ2-1 TRBD2 TRBV7-2 . TGTGCCAGCAGCTGGACTAGCAGAGGTGAGCAGTTCTTC CASSWTSRGEQFF
TRBJ2-2 . TRBV4-1 . TGCGCCAGCGGGAAAACCGGGGGAGCCGGGGAGCTGTTTTTT CASGKTGGAGELFF
TRBJ2-1 . TRBV29-1 . TGCAGCGTTGGCAGTTACAATGAGCAGTTCTTC CSVGSYNEQFF
TRBJ2-1 . TRBV7-9 . TGTGCCAGCAGCTTAGCGCAAACTATATATGAGCAGTTCTTC CASSLAQTIYEQFF
TRBJ2-1 . TRBV18 . TGTGCCAGCTCAATAACAGGGTCGAGCTCCTACAATGAGCAGTTCTTC CASSITGSSSYNEQFF
TRBJ1-3 TRBD1 TRBV7-9 . TGTGCCAGCAGCTCTGGGACAGGGATGCGGTCTGGAAACACCATATATTTT CASSSGTGMRSGNTIYF
TRBJ2-1 TRBD2 TRBV5-4 few TGTGCCAGCAGCTTGCCCGGGACTAGCGGCTACAATGAGCAGTTCTTC CASSLPGTSGYNEQFF
TRBJ2-5 TRBD2 TRBV30 . TGTGCCTGGAGGCTAGCGGGAGGAACTCGGGAGACCCAGTACTTC CAWRLAGGTRETQYF
TRBJ1-4 TRBD1 TRBV28 . TGTGCCAGCAGCTGGACAGGCCCTAATGAAAAACTGTTTTTT CASSWTGPNEKLFF
TRBJ1-5 TRBD1 TRBV5-1 . TGCGCCAGCAGCTTGTCGGCAGGGGGCTCCAATCAGCCCCAGCATTTT CASSLSAGGSNQPQHF
TRBJ2-7 . TRBV28 few TGTGCCAGCAGCCCCACAAGGGGTGGAATGTCCTACGAGCAGTACTTC CASSPTRGGMSYEQYF
TRBJ1-2 . TRBV21-1 few TGTGCCCCAAGACTCCGCTCTGGCTACACCTTC CAPRLRSGYTF
TRBJ2-4 TRBD1 TRBV5-1 few TGCGCCAGCAGCCCCGTACAGGGGTTAGACATTCAGTACTTC CASSPVQGLDIQYF
TRBJ2-7 TRBD2 TRBV10-3 few TGTGCCATCAGTGAGTCGGGGACTAGCCGTGTCGGGGAGCAGTACTTC CAISESGTSRVGEQYF
TRBJ1-1 TRBD1 TRBV7-8 . TGTGCCAGCAGCCCCCAGACAGGGGAGAACACTGAAGCTTTCTTT CASSPQTGENTEAFF
TRBJ1-1 TRBD1 TRBV5-1 few TGCGCCAGCAGCTTGGGGGGACAGGGTTTCATTGAAGCTTTCTTT CASSLGGQGFIEAFF
TRBJ1-4 . TRBV7-9 . TGTGCCAGCAGCTTAGTGGGGGGAGAACTGTTTTTT CASSLVGGELFF
TRBJ1-1 . TRBV5-6 . TGTGCCAGCAGCCACCTTTATACTACGTTGAACACTGAAGCTTTCTTT CASSHLYTTLNTEAFF
TRBJ1-5 TRBD1 TRBV2 . TGTGCCAGCAGCGACAGGGTGCGGGGCAATCAGCCCCAGCATTTT CASSDRVRGNQPQHF
TRBJ2-3 . TRBV20-1 few TGCAGTCCCTACACAGATACGCAGTATTTT CSPYTDTQYF
TRBJ1-5 . TRBV2 few TGTGCCAGCAGTGAGCGGGGGGGCAATCAGCCCCAGCATTTT CASSERGGNQPQHF
TRBJ1-1 . TRBV21-1 . TGTGCCAGCAGCAAAGTCCGCATCCGAGCGGCTTTCTTT CASSKVRIRAAFF
TRBJ2-7 TRBD1 TRBV18 . TGTGCCAGCTCACCCCGGGACAGGGATGGCGAGCAGTACTTC CASSPRDRDGEQYF
TRBJ2-7 . TRBV10-3 . TGTGCCATCCGTCTGGCAGAACCCTACGAGCAGTACTTC CAIRLAEPYEQYF